Listed below are T cell receptor beta chains from one sample, sequenced in a study of T cell responses to AZD1222 COVID-19 vaccine. Method: immunoSEQ multiplex PCR; TCRdb's copy keeps in-frame clones and lacks some. Seen here are approximately 120,000 clones, approximately 90% observed once, and the top ten hold about 15%. The specimen was peripheral blood, collected on day 0 of AZD1222 vaccination. The receptors shown here come from an adult in good health. Both conserved end residues are trimmed from each CDR3. Fields, in order: CDR3 protein, V gene, D gene, J gene. A D gene is named only where the DNA matches it firmly.

cdr3_aa: ASSWGDIQY
v_call: TRBV5-1
d_call: -
j_call: TRBJ2-4

cdr3_aa: ASSVEGRRAQY
v_call: TRBV2
d_call: -
j_call: TRBJ2-5

cdr3_aa: ASSVGPNEKLF
v_call: TRBV11-1
d_call: -
j_call: TRBJ1-4

cdr3_aa: ASSQVWVGDYEQY
v_call: TRBV4-1
d_call: -
j_call: TRBJ2-7

cdr3_aa: ASSLWDKGWYEQY
v_call: TRBV7-2
d_call: -
j_call: TRBJ2-7

cdr3_aa: ASSPSRRSAGYT
v_call: TRBV5-6
d_call: -
j_call: TRBJ1-2

cdr3_aa: AWSAGTVSNQPQH
v_call: TRBV30
d_call: TRBD1
j_call: TRBJ1-5

cdr3_aa: SAAQGVYGYT
v_call: TRBV29-1
d_call: TRBD1
j_call: TRBJ1-2

cdr3_aa: ASSLGRARFSGNTIY
v_call: TRBV5-1
d_call: -
j_call: TRBJ1-3

cdr3_aa: ASSKLDRSHQPQH
v_call: TRBV6-5
d_call: TRBD1
j_call: TRBJ1-5

cdr3_aa: ASSPWNQETQY
v_call: TRBV18
d_call: -
j_call: TRBJ2-5

cdr3_aa: ASSFGRPDEKLF
v_call: TRBV11-2
d_call: -
j_call: TRBJ1-4

cdr3_aa: AISEAANYGYT
v_call: TRBV10-3
d_call: -
j_call: TRBJ1-2

cdr3_aa: ASSYSIAQPQH
v_call: TRBV6-2/TRBV6-3
d_call: -
j_call: TRBJ1-5

cdr3_aa: ASRQGYNEQF
v_call: TRBV19
d_call: -
j_call: TRBJ2-1

cdr3_aa: ASSVGQVGYT
v_call: TRBV2
d_call: TRBD1
j_call: TRBJ1-2

cdr3_aa: ASSAASRTGELF
v_call: TRBV2
d_call: -
j_call: TRBJ2-2

cdr3_aa: ASSLTGANTEAF
v_call: TRBV28
d_call: -
j_call: TRBJ1-1

cdr3_aa: ASSLEGAISNTEAF
v_call: TRBV7-9
d_call: -
j_call: TRBJ1-1

cdr3_aa: ASSPRDRAEYGYT
v_call: TRBV28
d_call: TRBD1
j_call: TRBJ1-2

cdr3_aa: ASGLRGQGKAEAF
v_call: TRBV12-5
d_call: TRBD1
j_call: TRBJ1-1

cdr3_aa: ASSPGSGGAPSYNEQF
v_call: TRBV7-7
d_call: TRBD2
j_call: TRBJ2-1

cdr3_aa: ASSLDRGDSPLH
v_call: TRBV3-1/TRBV3-2
d_call: TRBD1
j_call: TRBJ1-6

cdr3_aa: ASRTLIRGEKLF
v_call: TRBV27
d_call: -
j_call: TRBJ1-4

cdr3_aa: ASSQDRDWRYNEQF
v_call: TRBV3-1/TRBV3-2
d_call: -
j_call: TRBJ2-1

cdr3_aa: ASSPRQRSSTDTQY
v_call: TRBV9
d_call: -
j_call: TRBJ2-3

cdr3_aa: ASSLGVPNTEAF
v_call: TRBV5-6
d_call: -
j_call: TRBJ1-1

cdr3_aa: ASSEARLSGNTIY
v_call: TRBV6-1
d_call: -
j_call: TRBJ1-3

cdr3_aa: ASQKPQGNYGYT
v_call: TRBV2
d_call: -
j_call: TRBJ1-2

cdr3_aa: ASSLGRVNTEAF
v_call: TRBV5-1
d_call: -
j_call: TRBJ1-1

cdr3_aa: ASSRQIPSYEQY
v_call: TRBV19
d_call: -
j_call: TRBJ2-7

cdr3_aa: ASSQFWGSEAF
v_call: TRBV3-1/TRBV3-2
d_call: -
j_call: TRBJ1-1

cdr3_aa: SVEKGQGTDNEQF
v_call: TRBV29-1
d_call: TRBD1
j_call: TRBJ2-1

cdr3_aa: ASSVAWGRHEQY
v_call: TRBV9
d_call: -
j_call: TRBJ2-7

cdr3_aa: ASGAGGNEKLF
v_call: TRBV19
d_call: TRBD1
j_call: TRBJ1-4

cdr3_aa: ASSYGQGIGELF
v_call: TRBV5-1
d_call: TRBD1
j_call: TRBJ2-2

cdr3_aa: AVGTSERGEQF
v_call: TRBV7-9
d_call: TRBD2
j_call: TRBJ2-1

cdr3_aa: SAWGGAGQPQH
v_call: TRBV29-1
d_call: -
j_call: TRBJ1-5

cdr3_aa: SVEEVGAGEAF
v_call: TRBV29-1
d_call: -
j_call: TRBJ1-1

cdr3_aa: ASSQDFPETGRPLH
v_call: TRBV3-1/TRBV3-2
d_call: TRBD1
j_call: TRBJ1-6

cdr3_aa: ASSSLAGIMNEQF
v_call: TRBV28
d_call: TRBD2
j_call: TRBJ2-1

cdr3_aa: ASSRLGGGNTIY
v_call: TRBV14
d_call: -
j_call: TRBJ1-3